The sequence of this T cell receptor beta chain was determined in a study of T cell responses to AZD1222 COVID-19 vaccine. Samples with a second dose at about 4 or about 12 weeks were pooled together. Deletions cut 3 bases from V and 6 bases from J, with 18 bases between. The CDR3 is 16 amino acids. CDR1 and CDR2 (germline): KGHSH, LQKENI. Study-wide results and limits: Vaccine-associated CD4 TCRs ranged over spike, dominating at 160-218 and 743-854.

The assay was immunoSEQ multiplex PCR, and TCRdb's table has in-frame clones only and misses some. The data show roughly 200,000 clones, about nine tenths seen once. With regard to this clone: Its antigen remains unidentified.

Sequences were derived from peripheral blood, sampled 28 days after the second AZD1222 dose. The V call is TRBV18, the J call TRBJ2-1; TRBD2 might be the D (5 bases). This receptor was identified in an adult who received the AZD1222 COVID-19 vaccine. The CDR3 loop reads CASSPYPAGRGNEQFF. CDR3 coding DNA: TGTGCCAGCTCACCGTATCCGGCGGGTCGGGGCAATGAGCAGTTCTTC.